This TCR beta chain was observed in a study of cytomegalovirus exposure and HLA in healthy donors. Overall study findings and caveats: Researchers left out some V segments, among them TRBV6-2 and TRBV6-3, as indistinguishable. As confirmed in vitro, a few CMV-associated chains were specific for CMV antigens. Per a later analysis, roughly 17,000 TCR beta sequences showed association with HLA alleles at 0.05 false discovery rate. Analysis was carried out at a later point, and it linked a missense DCLRE1C variant to TCR beta V- and J-gene trimming.

On this clone: The antigen is unknown.

The PCR used 60 Vbeta and 13 Jbeta primers. Sequencing was performed with immunoSEQ multiplex PCR; in TCRdb, only in-frame clones are kept and a portion is missing. The sample yields 100,000 to 150,000 clones, 80% seen once. The V segment lost 6 bases and the J segment 5 bases; nucleotides outside the gene matches: 12. Germline loops: CDR1 MDHEN, CDR2 SYDVKM. The CDR3 loop spans 15 amino acids. The TCR was taken from a woman between 40 and 55 years old in good health and CMV-seronegative. Input material: PBMCs. The chain couples TRBV28 to TRBJ2-5; 7 bases match TRBD2. The CDR3 is CASRAGRDLGETQYF. The CDR3 DNA is TGTGCCAGCAGAGCGGGGCGGGACCTGGGGGAGACCCAGTACTTC. Combining the CDR3 with reference TRBV28 and TRBJ2-5 gives the whole variable domain DVKVTQSSRYLVKRTGEKVFLECVQDMDHENMFWYRQDPGLGLRLIYFSYDVKMKEKGDIPEGYSVSREKKERFSLILESASTNQTSMYLCASRAGRDLGETQYFGPGTRLLVL.